What follows describes a single T cell receptor (beta chain). Which antigen it targets is not known. Within one base of it there is no much larger clone, and no base qualities were kept. There are 13 amino acids in the CDR3, from cysteine to phenylalanine inclusive. The retained sequence is limited to the CDR3, 39 bases, with the frame set at the first base. V gives up 0 bases and J gives up 2 bases, and the segment between their germline ends measures 5 bases. The germline V gene specifies SQVTM as CDR1 and ANQGSEA as CDR2. TCRbeta CDR3 regions were amplified from genomic DNA using the immunoSEQ Assay, a bias-controlled multiplex PCR. The paper's data handling went like this. Within the assay, amplification of reference gene primers was used to estimate how many nucleated cells each sample contained. To quantify the absolute abundance of each unique TCRbeta CDR3 rearrangement, sequence reads were collapsed and filtered. For each sample, productive Simpson clonality was calculated by taking the square root of Simpson's diversity index across productive rearrangements. TCRdb's version of the immuneACCESS table is confined to in-frame rearrangements and falls short of the full clone set. An unresolved V gene accounts for under half of the shortfall where checked; the remainder is of unknown origin. The D gene and trimming were derived from the DNA, and the V and J assignments and clone size from that table. The sample contains approximately 65,000 clones, over 65% of them found a single time. Of the sample, approximately 20% falls within the top ten clones.

This sample stems from a study of blood T cell repertoires in COVID-19 (dated by TCRdb to 2018 to 2021). Looking at the study overall: Collaborator samples came from the United States, Italy and Spain and covered acute and convalescent phases of COVID-19. Samples came from the ongoing ImmuneRACE study (first 160 participants) plus 1,254 subjects from 6 global collaborators. The material from the prospective study consisted of cDNA or gDNA derived from T cells, B-cell-depleted T cells, or PBMCs. Subjects who had been exposed to COVID-19, were actively infected with it, or had recovered from it provided the deeply sampled blood TCRbeta repertoires that made up the dataset. Where HLA class I and class II types were available, the types were taken from metadata supplied by the sample provider, not from assay-based typing. A de-identified subject ID, COVID-19 status, age in years and sex were almost always included in the sample metadata. The repertoires were released in a freely available public database intended as a resource for research on the immune response to SARS-CoV-2. Broader findings and caveats from the paper: The amount of clinical and demographic metadata varied by source and participant and was provided uncurated.

The collaborating institutions used their own protocols to collect whole blood in K2EDTA tubes. For TCRbeta analysis, collaborators shipped samples as frozen whole blood, isolated PBMCs, or DNA extracted from either of those sample types. Material for sequencing was peripheral blood. The receptor comes from a human donor in a cohort sampled during active COVID-19. The chain is made from TRBV29-1 and TRBJ1-3; the D gene is unclear. The DNA sequence follows: TGCAGCGTTGAAGAAGGAGCTGGAAACACCATATATTTT. Translated, it gives CSVEEGAGNTIYF.